The T cell receptor beta chain under discussion was sequenced for a study of blood T cell repertoires in COVID-19. The method was immunoSEQ multiplex PCR; TCRdb's version includes in-frame clones alone and lacks a portion of them. The sample lists around 310,000 clones, over 80% occurring once. CDR1 and CDR2 from the germline V gene are LNHDA and SQIVND (reference sequence). CDR3 length: 15 residues. After removal of 6 bases from V and 2 bases from J, the junction contained 10 bases not matched to a gene. The sequence was obtained from a man aged 25-45 years who had recovered from COVID-19. Sequenced input: PBMCs or T cells enriched from blood (not recorded which). The chain carries TRBV19 and TRBJ2-7, with 7 positions matching TRBD1. The CDR3 DNA reads TGTGCCAGTAGCCCCAGGGACAGCTCCCCCTACGAGCAGTACTTC. As protein: CASSPRDSSPYEQYF.